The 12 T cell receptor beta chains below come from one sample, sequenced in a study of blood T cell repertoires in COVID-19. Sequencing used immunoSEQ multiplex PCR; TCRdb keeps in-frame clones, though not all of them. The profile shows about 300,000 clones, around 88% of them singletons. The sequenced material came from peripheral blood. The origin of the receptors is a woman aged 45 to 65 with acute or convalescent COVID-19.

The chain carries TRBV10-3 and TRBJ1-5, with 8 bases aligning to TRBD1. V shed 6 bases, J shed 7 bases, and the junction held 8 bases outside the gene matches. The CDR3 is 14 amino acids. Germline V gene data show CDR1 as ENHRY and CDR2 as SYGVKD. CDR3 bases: TGTGCCATCAGCGTGGACAGGGCTGCCCAGCCCCAGCATTTT. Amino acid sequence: CAISVDRAAQPQHF.

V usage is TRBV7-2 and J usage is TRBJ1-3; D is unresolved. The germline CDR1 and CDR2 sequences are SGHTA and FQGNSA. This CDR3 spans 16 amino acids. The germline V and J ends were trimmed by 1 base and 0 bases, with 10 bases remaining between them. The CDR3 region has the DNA TGTGCCAGCAGCTTAGGCCCTTCCGGCTCTGGAAACACCATATATTTT. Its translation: CASSLGPSGSGNTIYF.

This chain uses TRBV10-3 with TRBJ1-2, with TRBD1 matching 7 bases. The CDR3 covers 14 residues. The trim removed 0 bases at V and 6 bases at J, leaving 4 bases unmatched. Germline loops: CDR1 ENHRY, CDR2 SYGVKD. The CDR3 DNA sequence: TGTGCCATCAGTGAGTCAGAGGGGGCCGATGGCTACACCTTC. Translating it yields CAISESEGADGYTF.

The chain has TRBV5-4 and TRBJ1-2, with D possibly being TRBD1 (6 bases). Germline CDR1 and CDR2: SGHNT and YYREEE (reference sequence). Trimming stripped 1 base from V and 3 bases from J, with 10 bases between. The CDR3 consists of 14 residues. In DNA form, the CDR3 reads TGTGCCAGCAGCTTGAGCGGGGGCGACTATGGCTACACCTTC. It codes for CASSLSGGDYGYTF.

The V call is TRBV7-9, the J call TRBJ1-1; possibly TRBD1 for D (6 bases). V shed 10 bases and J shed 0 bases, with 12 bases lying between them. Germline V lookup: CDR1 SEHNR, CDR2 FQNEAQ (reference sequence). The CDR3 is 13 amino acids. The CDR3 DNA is TGTGCCACAAGAGCAGGGGTGAACACTGAAGCTTTCTTT. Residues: CATRAGVNTEAFF.

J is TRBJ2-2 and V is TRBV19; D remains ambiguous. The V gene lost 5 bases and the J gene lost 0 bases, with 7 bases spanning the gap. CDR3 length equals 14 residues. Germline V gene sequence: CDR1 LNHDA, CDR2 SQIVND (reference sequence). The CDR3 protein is CASSPDSNTGELFF. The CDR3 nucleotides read TGTGCCAGTAGTCCCGACTCGAACACCGGGGAGCTGTTTTTT.

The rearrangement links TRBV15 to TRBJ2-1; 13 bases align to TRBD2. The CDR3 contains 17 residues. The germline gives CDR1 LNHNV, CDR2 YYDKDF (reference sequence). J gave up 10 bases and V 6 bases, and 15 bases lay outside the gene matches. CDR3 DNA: TGTGCCACCAGAAGGACCGGTGGACTAGCGGGAGTGGGGGAGCAGTTCTTC. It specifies CATRRTGGLAGVGEQFF.

The CDR3 is CASSLQGVDYGYTF. The CDR3 nucleotides read TGTGCCAGCAGCCTCCAGGGGGTTGACTATGGCTACACCTTC. J is TRBJ1-2 and V is TRBV5-4; 7 nucleotides match TRBD1. The CDR3 is made up of 14 amino acids. CDR1 is SGHNT and CDR2 is YYREEE in the germline V gene (reference sequence). V lost 4 bases and J lost 3; bases outside the gene matches: 6.

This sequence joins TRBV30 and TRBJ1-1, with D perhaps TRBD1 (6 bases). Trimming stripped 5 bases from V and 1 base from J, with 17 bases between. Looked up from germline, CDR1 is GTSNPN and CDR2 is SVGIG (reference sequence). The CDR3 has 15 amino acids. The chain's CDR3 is CAWGRDTGQNTEAFF. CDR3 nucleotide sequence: TGTGCCTGGGGGAGGGACACAGGGCAGAACACTGAAGCTTTCTTT.

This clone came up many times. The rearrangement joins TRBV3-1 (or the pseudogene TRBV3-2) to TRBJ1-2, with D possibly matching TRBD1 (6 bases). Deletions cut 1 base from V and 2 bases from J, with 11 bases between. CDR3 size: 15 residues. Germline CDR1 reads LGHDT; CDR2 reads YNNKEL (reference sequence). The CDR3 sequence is CASSQAGGGNYGYTF. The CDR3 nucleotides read TGTGCCAGCAGCCAAGCTGGGGGGGGCAACTATGGCTACACCTTC.

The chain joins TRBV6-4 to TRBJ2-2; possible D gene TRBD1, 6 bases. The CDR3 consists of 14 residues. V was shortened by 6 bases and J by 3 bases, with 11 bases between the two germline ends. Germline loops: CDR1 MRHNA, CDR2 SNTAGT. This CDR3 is CASSRDTDTGELFF. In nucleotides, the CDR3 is TGTGCCAGCAGCCGGGACACCGACACCGGGGAGCTGTTTTTT.

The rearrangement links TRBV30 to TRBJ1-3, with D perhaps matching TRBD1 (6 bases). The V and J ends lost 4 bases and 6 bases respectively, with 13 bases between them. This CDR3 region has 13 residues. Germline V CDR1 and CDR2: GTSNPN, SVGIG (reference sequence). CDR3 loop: CAWTRTAKNTIYF. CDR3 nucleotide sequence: TGTGCCTGGACCCGGACAGCCAAAAACACCATATATTTT.